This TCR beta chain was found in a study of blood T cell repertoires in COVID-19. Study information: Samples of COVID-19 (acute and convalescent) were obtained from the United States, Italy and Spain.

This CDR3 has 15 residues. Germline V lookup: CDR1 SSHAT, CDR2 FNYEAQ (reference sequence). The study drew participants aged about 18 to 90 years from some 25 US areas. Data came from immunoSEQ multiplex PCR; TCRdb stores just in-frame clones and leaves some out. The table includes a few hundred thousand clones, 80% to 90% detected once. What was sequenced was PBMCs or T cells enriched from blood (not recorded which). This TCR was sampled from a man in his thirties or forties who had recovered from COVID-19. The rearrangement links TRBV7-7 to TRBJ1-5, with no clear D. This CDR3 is CARARVPASNQPQHF. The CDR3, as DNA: TGTGCTAGAGCCCGGGTCCCTGCTTCCAATCAGCCCCAGCATTTT.